These T cell receptor beta chains were read from a single sample in a study of blood T cell repertoires in COVID-19. Clones were sequenced by immunoSEQ multiplex PCR, and TCRdb holds only the in-frame ones, with some missing. The sample has around 94,000 clones, about nine tenths seen once. Sequences were obtained from peripheral blood. These receptors were collected from a woman in her 50s with COVID-19, enrolled during active disease. Each CDR3 is given with its conserved first and last residue. The D gene is left open where the match is weak. A clone size is listed for some rows: how often the clone was seen (once, few, many), or a class if it is expanded.

J,D,size,V,DNA,CDR3
TRBJ1-5,.,.,TRBV6-6,TGTGCCAGCAGTTACTCGGTAGTTCTTAGCAATCAGCCCCAGCATTTT,CASSYSVVLSNQPQHF
TRBJ1-2,.,.,TRBV5-5,TGTGCCAGCAGCTTGGTGGTGGGAGATGGCTACACCTTC,CASSLVVGDGYTF
TRBJ2-3,.,.,TRBV6-5,TGTGCCAGCAGTTACTCCCAGGTTCAAGATACGCAGTATTTT,CASSYSQVQDTQYF
TRBJ2-7,TRBD2,few,TRBV5-4,TGTGCCAGCAGCTTGGTCCCTTCGGCCAGCGGGGCCTACGAGCAGTACTTC,CASSLVPSASGAYEQYF
TRBJ2-2,TRBD1,few,TRBV7-3,TGTGCCAGCAGCCGACCCGGGACAGGTTCAACCGGGGAGCTGTTTTTT,CASSRPGTGSTGELFF
TRBJ2-3,TRBD1,.,TRBV6-5,TGTGCCAGCAGTTACTCGTGGGACAGGGTCACAGATACGCAGTATTTT,CASSYSWDRVTDTQYF
TRBJ2-3,TRBD2,.,TRBV19,TGTGCCAGTAGGCCAGCGGGGGGCCGTATAGATACGCAGTATTTT,CASRPAGGRIDTQYF
TRBJ2-1,.,.,TRBV6-2/TRBV6-3,TGTGCCAGCAGCGAAAGGCGGATCTCGAGTGAGCAGTTCTTC,CASSERRISSEQFF
TRBJ2-5,.,.,TRBV11-1,TGTGCCAGCAGCTTATTTAGAGGGTATGAGACCCAGTACTTC,CASSLFRGYETQYF
TRBJ2-1,.,.,TRBV21-1,TGTGCCAGCAGGGAAGGGGAATGGTACAATGAGCAGTTCTTC,CASREGEWYNEQFF
TRBJ2-1,TRBD1,.,TRBV18,TGTGCCAGCTCTAGAACAGGGGGCTTCGGCTCCTACAATGAGCAGTTCTTC,CASSRTGGFGSYNEQFF
TRBJ1-1,.,.,TRBV7-3,TGTGCCAGCAGCTTAAGGGGGCCCAACACTGAAGCTTTCTTT,CASSLRGPNTEAFF
TRBJ2-1,TRBD1,.,TRBV18,TGTGCCAGCTCACCGGTGGACTCGACAGGGGGCAATGAGCAGTTCTTC,CASSPVDSTGGNEQFF
TRBJ1-2,.,.,TRBV5-1,TGCGCCAGCAGCCCCCAGGGGTCTAACTATGGCTACACCTTC,CASSPQGSNYGYTF
TRBJ2-4,.,once,TRBV6-5,TGTGCCAGCAGTTCTAACGGACTAAACATTCAGTACTTC,CASSSNGLNIQYF
TRBJ2-5,TRBD1,.,TRBV5-1,TGCGCCAGCAGCTTGGACGGGACAGGGCGTCAAGAGACCCAGTACTTC,CASSLDGTGRQETQYF
TRBJ2-1,.,.,TRBV27,TGTGCCAGCAGTTTATATCAGGGGACGAATGAGCAGTTCTTC,CASSLYQGTNEQFF
TRBJ2-3,.,.,TRBV30,TGTGCCTGGAACGCTGTGTTCGGTACGCAGTATTTT,CAWNAVFGTQYF
TRBJ1-4,TRBD1,.,TRBV7-9,TGTGCCAGCAGCTTAGCGCTATCAGGGGGTGAAAAACTGTTTTTT,CASSLALSGGEKLFF
TRBJ2-7,.,.,TRBV7-2,TGTGCCAGCAGCTTTGACACCTACGAGCAGTACTTC,CASSFDTYEQYF
TRBJ1-1,.,.,TRBV28,TGTGCCAGCAGCCTCCTCGCGGGTAAGCCTGAAGCTTTCTTT,CASSLLAGKPEAFF
TRBJ1-1,.,.,TRBV7-9,TGTGCCAGCAGCTTAGTAACAAACACTGAAGCTTTCTTT,CASSLVTNTEAFF
TRBJ1-6,.,.,TRBV9,TGTGCCAGCAGCGTAGGTGCCCCGGGATCACCCCTCCACTTT,CASSVGAPGSPLHF
TRBJ2-7,.,.,TRBV21-1,TGTGCCAGCAGCAAAAGGGGGCTAGCGGGGGGCGTTAGCTCCTACGAGCAGTACTTC,CASSKRGLAGGVSSYEQYF
TRBJ1-3,TRBD1,.,TRBV2,TGTGCCAGCAGTGACGACAGGGCCCCTGGAAACACCATATATTTT,CASSDDRAPGNTIYF
TRBJ2-7,.,.,TRBV7-9,TGTGCCAGCAGTCCCAGGGGTACCTACGAGCAGTACTTC,CASSPRGTYEQYF
TRBJ2-1,TRBD1,.,TRBV2,TGTGCCAGCACCCGGGGACAGGGGGCATTCGGTGAGCAGTTCTTC,CASTRGQGAFGEQFF
TRBJ2-2,.,.,TRBV23-1,TGCGCCAGCGGCGGATATACCGGGGAGCTGTTTTTT,CASGGYTGELFF
TRBJ2-2,TRBD1,.,TRBV12-5,TGTGCTAGTGGTTTGGCGACAGGGAAAAACACCGGGGAGCTGTTTTTT,CASGLATGKNTGELFF
TRBJ2-2,TRBD2,.,TRBV4-3,TGCGCCAGCAGCCAAGATCTCGTCCAGGGAGGGTACACCGGGGAGCTGTTTTTT,CASSQDLVQGGYTGELFF
TRBJ2-3,TRBD2,.,TRBV6-1,TGTGCCAGCAGTGAACCGGGGGGGCGGGGAGATACGCAGTATTTT,CASSEPGGRGDTQYF